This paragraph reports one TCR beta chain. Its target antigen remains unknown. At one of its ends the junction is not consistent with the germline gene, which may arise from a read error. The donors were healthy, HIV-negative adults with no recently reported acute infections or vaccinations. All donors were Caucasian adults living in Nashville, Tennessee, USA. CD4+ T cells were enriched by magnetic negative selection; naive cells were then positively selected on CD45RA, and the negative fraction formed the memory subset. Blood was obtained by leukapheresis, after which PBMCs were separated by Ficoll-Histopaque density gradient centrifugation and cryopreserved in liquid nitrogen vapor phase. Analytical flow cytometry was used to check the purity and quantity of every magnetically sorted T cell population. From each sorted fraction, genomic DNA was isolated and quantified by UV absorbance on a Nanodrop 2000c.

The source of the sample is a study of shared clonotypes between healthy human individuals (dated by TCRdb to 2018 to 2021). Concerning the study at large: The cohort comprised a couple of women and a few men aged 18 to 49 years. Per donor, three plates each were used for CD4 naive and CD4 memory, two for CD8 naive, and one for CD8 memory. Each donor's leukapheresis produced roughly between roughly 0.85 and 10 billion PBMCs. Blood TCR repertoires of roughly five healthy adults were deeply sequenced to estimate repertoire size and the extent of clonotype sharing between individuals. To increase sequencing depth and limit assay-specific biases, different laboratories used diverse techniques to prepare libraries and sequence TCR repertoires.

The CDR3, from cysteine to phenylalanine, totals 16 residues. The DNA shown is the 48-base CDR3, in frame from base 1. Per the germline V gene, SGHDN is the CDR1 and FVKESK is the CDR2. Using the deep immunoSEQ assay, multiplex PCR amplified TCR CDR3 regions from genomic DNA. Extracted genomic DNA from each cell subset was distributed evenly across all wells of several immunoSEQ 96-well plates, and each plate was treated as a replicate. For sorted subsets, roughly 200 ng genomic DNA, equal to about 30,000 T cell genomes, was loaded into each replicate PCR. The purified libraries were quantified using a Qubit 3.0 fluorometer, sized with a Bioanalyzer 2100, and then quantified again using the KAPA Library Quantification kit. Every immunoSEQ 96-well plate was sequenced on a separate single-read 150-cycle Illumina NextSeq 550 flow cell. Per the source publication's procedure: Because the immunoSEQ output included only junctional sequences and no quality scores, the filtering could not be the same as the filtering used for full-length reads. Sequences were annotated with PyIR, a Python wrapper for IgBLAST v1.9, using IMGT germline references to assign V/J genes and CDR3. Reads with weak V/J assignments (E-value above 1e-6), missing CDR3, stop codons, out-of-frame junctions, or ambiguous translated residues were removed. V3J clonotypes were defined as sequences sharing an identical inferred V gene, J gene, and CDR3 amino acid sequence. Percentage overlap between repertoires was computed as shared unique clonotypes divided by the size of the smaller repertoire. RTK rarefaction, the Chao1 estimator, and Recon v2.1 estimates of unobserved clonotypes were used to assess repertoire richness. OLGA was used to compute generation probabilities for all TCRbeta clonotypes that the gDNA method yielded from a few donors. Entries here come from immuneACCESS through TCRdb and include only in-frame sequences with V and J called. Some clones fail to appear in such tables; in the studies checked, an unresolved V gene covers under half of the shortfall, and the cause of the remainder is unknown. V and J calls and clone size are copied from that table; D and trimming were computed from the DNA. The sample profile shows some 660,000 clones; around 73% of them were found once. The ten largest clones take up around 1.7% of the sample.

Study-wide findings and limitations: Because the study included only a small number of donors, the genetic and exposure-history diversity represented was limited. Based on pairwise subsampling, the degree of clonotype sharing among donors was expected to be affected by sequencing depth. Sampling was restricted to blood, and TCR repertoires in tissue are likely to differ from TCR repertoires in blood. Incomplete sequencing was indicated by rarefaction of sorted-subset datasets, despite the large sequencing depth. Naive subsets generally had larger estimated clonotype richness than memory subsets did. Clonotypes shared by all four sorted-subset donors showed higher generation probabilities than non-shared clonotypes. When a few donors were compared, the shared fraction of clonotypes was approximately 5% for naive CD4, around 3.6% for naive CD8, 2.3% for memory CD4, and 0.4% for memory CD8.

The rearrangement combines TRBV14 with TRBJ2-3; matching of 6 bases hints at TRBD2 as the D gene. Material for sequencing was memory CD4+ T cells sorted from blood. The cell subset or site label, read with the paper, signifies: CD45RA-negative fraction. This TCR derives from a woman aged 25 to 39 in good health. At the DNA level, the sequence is TGTGCCAGCAGCCAAGGGATTAGCGGTCGCACAAATACGCAGTATTTT. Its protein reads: CASSQGISGRTNTQYF. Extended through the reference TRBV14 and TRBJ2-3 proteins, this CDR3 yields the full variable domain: EAGVTQFPSHSVIEKGQTVTLRCDPISGHDNLYWYRRVMGKEIKFLLHFVKESKQDESGMPNNRFLAERTGGTYSTLKVQPAELEDSGVYFCASSQGISGRTNTQYFGPGTRLTVL.